This TCR beta chain was obtained from a study of T cell responses to AZD1222 COVID-19 vaccine. Overall study results and limits: An increase in Spike-specific TCR breadth and depth was observed after two AZD1222 doses. In the spike-specific TCR repertoire, nearly half reportedly target unmutated variant regions. The donor cohort was predominantly white British with a female majority, and clonal diversity may have been underestimated.

The method was immunoSEQ multiplex PCR; TCRdb's version includes in-frame clones alone and lacks a portion of them. This table has about 79,000 clones, 90% to 95% appearing once. Turning to this clone: What it recognizes is unknown.

The germline V and J ends were trimmed by 3 bases and 2 bases, with 7 bases remaining between them. Germline V gene data show CDR1 as LGHDT and CDR2 as YNNKEL (reference sequence). The CDR3 sequence is 13 residues long. The material sequenced was peripheral blood, taken on day 0 of MenACWY control vaccination. This clonotype was sampled from an adult in good health. This chain links TRBV3-1 (or the pseudogene TRBV3-2) with TRBJ1-1, with D unresolved. CDR3 nucleotide sequence: TGTGCCAGCAGCCATAAGCCAAACACTGAAGCTTTCTTT. This sequence encodes CASSHKPNTEAFF.